This T cell receptor (beta chain) was sequenced in a study of T cells in localized non-small cell lung cancer (dated by TCRdb to the early 2020s). Context from the whole study: T cell repertoires of a few hundred early-stage NSCLC patients were analyzed, with tumors being compared against uninvolved tumor-adjacent lungs. All 240 or so NSCLC patients in the cohort were treatment-naive and had localized lung tumors that were resected. NSCLC patients had a mean age of around 70 years, and 129 were male and over 85 female.

At diagnosis, tumor, uninvolved tumor-adjacent lung and peripheral blood were collected and then preserved as a mix of FFPE and fresh-frozen material. For TCR repertoire profiling, the blood samples were analyzed as peripheral blood mononuclear cells. The immunoSEQ Assay was used to sequence TCR beta CDR3 regions from DNA. The study's processing was this. To compute T cell density, TCR beta template counts were normalized to usable DNA, which was estimated by amplifying housekeeping genes. Richness was estimated with the preseqR package, extrapolating to 400,000 templates for PBMC samples and 120,000 templates for tissue samples. Clonality was defined as one minus Pielou's evenness. Tissue-enriched TCRs were identified through differential abundance testing performed on productive amino-acid clonotypes, with a minimum total count of 5 and an alpha of 0.1. The Jaccard Index and the Morisita Overlap Index were used to measure repertoire overlap between compartments. GLIPH clustered TCR beta CDR3s with public tetramer-defined viral CDR3s; viral motifs required at least three viral sequences plus V-gene enrichment. TCRdb holds this immuneACCESS table with in-frame rearrangements only. Some clones are missing; in checked studies, unresolved V genes explain under half, and the rest has no known cause. From that table come the V and J calls and clone size; the DNA was used to work out D and trimming. The sample yields around 79,000 clones; roughly 75% were counted once. Approximately 21% of the sample goes to the ten largest clones.

The count of this clone is one. The antigen it recognizes is unknown. Per-base quality was not reported, and no clone a single base away is much larger than it. Overall study results and their limits: Longer overall survival was associated with higher T cell density in blood, whereas shorter survival was associated with higher clonality in adjacent lung. Multi-region tumor sequencing was not performed, so intratumor heterogeneity could not be excluded. A median of roughly 60 of the top 100 tumor clones were detected in paired uninvolved adjacent lung, and some 30 of these tumor clones were also found among the top 100 clones of the paired uninvolved adjacent lung. Because the study design was exploratory, TCR variables were selected using unadjusted p-values without false-discovery rate correction. The highest T cell clonality was observed in uninvolved tumor-adjacent lung, where clonality exceeded that of tumor, suggesting that antigenic responses were more focused in uninvolved tumor-adjacent lung.

The sequence was collected from a man between 40 and 70 years old with stage II squamous cell lung carcinoma. The source was PBMCs, collected before any cancer treatment.

The CDR3 is CASSQDRGTNQPQHF. The sequenced DNA: TGCGCCAGCAGCCAAGATCGAGGGACCAATCAGCCCCAGCATTTT. In this chain, TRBV4-3 is recombined with TRBJ1-5, with a weak D call of TRBD1 (5 bases match). CDR1 and CDR2 are drawn from the germline V gene: LGHNA, YSLEER. CDR3 length: 15 amino acids, cysteine to phenylalanine. The entry retains the CDR3 DNA only, 45 bases that are in frame from base 1. The junction shows trimming of 0 bases on V and 3 bases on J, plus 9 bases between the germline ends.